These T cell receptor beta chains were read from a single sample in a study of OX40 agonist ivuxolimab in advanced cancers. Measured with immunoSEQ multiplex PCR; TCRdb has only the in-frame clones, and not every one. Here the sample spans about 100,000 clones, roughly 89% being singletons. The sequences come from CD4+ or CD8+ T cells sorted from blood, collected in a trial of the OX40 agonist ivuxolimab. All receptors derive from an adult with an advanced solid tumor such as melanoma, head and neck, liver or kidney cancer. CDR3s include the opening cysteine and the closing phenylalanine or tryptophan. D genes are given only for firm matches. Clone size, where shown, is once, few, many, or a class for clones that have expanded.

TRBV6-5	TRBJ1-6	-	-	TGTGCCAGCACCCTAGACAGTTCTAATTCACCCCTCCACTTT	CASTLDSSNSPLHF
TRBV7-2	TRBJ2-7	-	-	TGTGCCAGCAGCCCCCCGACAGGCCGCTCCTACGAGCAGTACTTC	CASSPPTGRSYEQYF
TRBV10-3	TRBJ2-7	TRBD1	once	TGTGCCATCGGATCCGGGACAGAGGCCTACGAGCAGTACTTC	CAIGSGTEAYEQYF
TRBV29-1	TRBJ1-2	-	-	TGCAGCGTTGAAGACAGGGTGGTTGGCTACACCTTC	CSVEDRVVGYTF
TRBV6-4	TRBJ1-2	-	-	TGTGCCAGCAGTGACTCGTACAGGGCGAACGGCTACACCTTC	CASSDSYRANGYTF
TRBV10-3	TRBJ2-3	TRBD1	few	TGTGCCATCAGGCCGGGACAGGCAACAGATACGCAGTATTTT	CAIRPGQATDTQYF
TRBV6-5	TRBJ1-2	-	-	TGTGCCAGCAGTTACTCAGGGGGGCTGGGGGGCTACACCTTC	CASSYSGGLGGYTF
TRBV4-3	TRBJ1-1	-	-	TGCGCCAGCAGCCAAGATGTGGGTCAGACCATGAACACTGAAGCTTTCTTT	CASSQDVGQTMNTEAFF
TRBV27	TRBJ2-7	TRBD1	-	TGTGCCAGCGCGCCACAGCCGTGGACAGGGAGATTCGAGCAGTACTTC	CASAPQPWTGRFEQYF
TRBV15	TRBJ2-2	-	-	TGTGCCACCAGCAGGTCCGGGACAATCGGCACCGGGGAGCTGTTTTTT	CATSRSGTIGTGELFF
TRBV29-1	TRBJ1-3	-	-	TGCGCCGGGGGGGCCATATCTGGAAACACCATATATTTT	CAGGAISGNTIYF
TRBV5-1	TRBJ2-3	TRBD2	-	TGCGCCAGCAGCCTCGGGACTAGCGGAACAGATACGCAGTATTTT	CASSLGTSGTDTQYF
TRBV5-5	TRBJ2-7	-	once	TGTGCCAGCAGCCCAGGACCGACTAGTTACGAGCAGTACTTC	CASSPGPTSYEQYF
TRBV18	TRBJ2-2	TRBD1	-	TGTGCCAGCCGTGGACAGGGGTCGAACACCGGGGAGCTGTTTTTT	CASRGQGSNTGELFF
TRBV6-5	TRBJ1-2	-	-	TGTGCCAGCAGGCAGTCGGGATATGGCTACACCTTC	CASRQSGYGYTF
TRBV10-3	TRBJ1-3	TRBD1	-	TGTGCCATCAGTGAGTCTACAGGGGCTGGAAACACCATATATTTT	CAISESTGAGNTIYF
TRBV6-5	TRBJ2-1	-	-	TGTGCCAGCAGTTCAGACGCGACAGTTTCCTACAATGAGCAGTTCTTC	CASSSDATVSYNEQFF
TRBV6-5	TRBJ2-5	-	-	TGTGCCAGCAGAGCAGCTGGGGCAGGGCAAGAGACCCAGTACTTC	CASRAAGAGQETQYF
TRBV18	TRBJ1-1	-	-	TGTGCCAGCTCACCGGCAGGGCCGAATTTTGAAGCTTTCTTT	CASSPAGPNFEAFF
TRBV7-2	TRBJ1-2	TRBD1	-	TGTGCCAGCAGCTTAACGCGCGCTGGGACAGGTTCTGGCTACACCTTC	CASSLTRAGTGSGYTF
TRBV5-1	TRBJ1-4	-	-	TGCGCCAGCAGCTTGGCGGATGTTAATGAAAAACTGTTTTTT	CASSLADVNEKLFF
TRBV7-9	TRBJ2-5	-	-	TGTGCCAGCAGTCCGACAGGTGGGGAGACCCAGTACTTC	CASSPTGGETQYF
TRBV5-1	TRBJ2-3	TRBD2	-	TGCGCCAGCAGCTTAACTAGCGGGGAAGTAGATACGCAGTATTTT	CASSLTSGEVDTQYF
TRBV7-2	TRBJ1-1	-	-	TGTGCCAGCAAACTGGGAGGGGGGAGTACTGAAGCTTTCTTT	CASKLGGGSTEAFF
TRBV5-1	TRBJ2-7	-	once	TGCGCCAGCAGGATTGGATGGGCCGACACCTACGAGCAGTACTTC	CASRIGWADTYEQYF
TRBV5-4	TRBJ2-6	TRBD1	-	TGTGCCAGCAGAGACTCCCCACAGGGGGCAGGGGCCAACGTCCTGACTTTC	CASRDSPQGAGANVLTF
TRBV28	TRBJ1-1	TRBD1	-	TGTGCCAGCGCTTCGACAGGGAGGGACACTGAAGCTTTCTTT	CASASTGRDTEAFF
TRBV6-5	TRBJ2-7	-	-	TGTGCCAGCAGTTACTCGATTTCAGGGACTTACGAGCAGTACTTC	CASSYSISGTYEQYF
TRBV18	TRBJ1-6	-	-	TGTGCCAGCTCACCACCGAGGACAGCCAATTCACCCCTCCACTTT	CASSPPRTANSPLHF
TRBV7-9	TRBJ1-4	-	-	TGTGCCAGCAGCTATCGCCGGGACGGACGTGAAAAACTGTTTTTT	CASSYRRDGREKLFF
TRBV6-6	TRBJ1-3	-	-	TGTGCCAGCAGTTGGACGGTCTCTGGAAACACCATATATTTT	CASSWTVSGNTIYF
TRBV28	TRBJ1-2	-	-	TGTGCCAGCAGTTTCTACGGTAACTATGGCTACACCTTC	CASSFYGNYGYTF
TRBV6-5	TRBJ1-2	TRBD1	-	TGTGCCAGCAGAGGCGGACAGGGTTACTATGGCTACACCTTC	CASRGGQGYYGYTF
TRBV2	TRBJ1-5	TRBD1	-	TGTGCCAGCAGAGGAGACAGGGGTGGAAATCAGCCCCAGCATTTT	CASRGDRGGNQPQHF
TRBV5-6	TRBJ1-5	-	-	TGTGCCAGCAGCTTGCAGGGGAACAATCAGCCCCAGCATTTT	CASSLQGNNQPQHF
TRBV5-1	TRBJ1-1	-	-	TGCGCCAGCAGCTTGAGTGGAGGCCTGGGGGAAGCTTTCTTT	CASSLSGGLGEAFF
TRBV5-1	TRBJ2-3	-	-	TGCGCCAGCAGCTTGAGCCATCTGGAAACAGATACGCAGTATTTT	CASSLSHLETDTQYF
TRBV6-1	TRBJ2-1	-	-	TGTGCCAGCAGTGAAGAGCCAGCAGCGAATGAGCAGTTCTTC	CASSEEPAANEQFF
TRBV6-5	TRBJ1-2	-	-	TGTGCCAGCAGTTATAGGGGGGGCTACACCTTC	CASSYRGGYTF
TRBV28	TRBJ1-6	TRBD1	-	TGTGCCAGCAGTCCTCAAAACAGGGGATCCCTCCACTTT	CASSPQNRGSLHF
TRBV2	TRBJ2-2	TRBD1	once	TGTGCCAGCAAACCGGGACAGGGGATCGGGGAGCTGTTTTTT	CASKPGQGIGELFF
TRBV19	TRBJ1-6	-	-	TGTGCCAGTAGTACCGACAGGTCACCCCTCCACTTT	CASSTDRSPLHF
TRBV7-2	TRBJ2-2	-	-	TGTGCCAGCAGCCGCAGGGTATCGGAGCTGTTTTTT	CASSRRVSELFF
TRBV5-1	TRBJ2-5	-	once	TGCGCCAGCAGCCTAGGGGGTCCGGGTGAGGAGACCCAGTACTTC	CASSLGGPGEETQYF
TRBV4-3	TRBJ2-4	-	-	TGCGCCAGCAGCCAAGATCGAACAGTGGACCTCCTCTTC	CASSQDRTVDLLF
TRBV19	TRBJ2-2	TRBD2	-	TGTGCCAGTAACTCCGGGGGAGGGACCGGGGAGCTGTTTTTT	CASNSGGGTGELFF
TRBV9	TRBJ2-1	-	-	TGTGCCAGCAGCGTAGAGAGGTCCAGCGGGCCGAGCTCCTACAATGAGCAGTTCTTC	CASSVERSSGPSSYNEQFF
TRBV30	TRBJ1-1	TRBD1	-	TGTGCCTGGCAGGGACAGGGGAACACTGAAGCTTTCTTT	CAWQGQGNTEAFF
TRBV18	TRBJ1-1	-	-	TGTGCCAGCTCACTCCGACAGCTGGATAACACTGAAGCTTTCTTT	CASSLRQLDNTEAFF
TRBV28	TRBJ1-2	-	-	TGTGCCAGCAGTCCCCGGGCGCGGGGCTACACCTTC	CASSPRARGYTF
TRBV11-3	TRBJ2-2	TRBD2	-	TGTGCCAACAGCCGCGGGGGCGGGGAGCTGTTTTTT	CANSRGGGELFF
TRBV4-3	TRBJ1-5	-	few	TGCGCCAGCAGCCAAGAGGCGGGGGGCTCTAGCAATCAGCCCCAGCATTTT	CASSQEAGGSSNQPQHF
TRBV6-1	TRBJ1-4	TRBD1	-	TGTGCCAGCAGTGAAGAGGTGACAGGGCTCTATGAAAAACTGTTTTTT	CASSEEVTGLYEKLFF
TRBV5-6	TRBJ1-5	-	-	TGTGCCAGCAGCTTGGCTGGGAATGGTCAGCCCCAGCATTTT	CASSLAGNGQPQHF